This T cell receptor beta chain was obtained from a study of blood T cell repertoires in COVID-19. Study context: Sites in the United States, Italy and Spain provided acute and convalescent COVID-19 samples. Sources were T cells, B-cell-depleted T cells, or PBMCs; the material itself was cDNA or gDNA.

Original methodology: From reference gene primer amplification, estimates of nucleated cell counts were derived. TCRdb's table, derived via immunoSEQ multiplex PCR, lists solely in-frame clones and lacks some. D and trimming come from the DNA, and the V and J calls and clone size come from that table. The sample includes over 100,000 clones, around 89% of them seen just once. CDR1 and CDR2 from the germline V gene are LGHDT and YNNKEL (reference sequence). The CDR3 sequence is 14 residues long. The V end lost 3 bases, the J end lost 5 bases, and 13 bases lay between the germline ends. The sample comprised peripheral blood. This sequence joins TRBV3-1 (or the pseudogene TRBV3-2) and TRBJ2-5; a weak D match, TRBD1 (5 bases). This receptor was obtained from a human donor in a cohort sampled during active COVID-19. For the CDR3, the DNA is TGTGCCAGCAGCCAGGCCCAGGGATTGGAGACCCAGTACTTC. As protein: CASSQAQGLETQYF.